This T cell receptor (beta chain) was retrieved from a study of blood T cell repertoires in COVID-19. Study information: There were acute and convalescent COVID-19 samples, and they came from the United States, Italy and Spain.

The study drew participants aged about 18 to 95 years from some 25 US areas. Cohorts were assigned according to the clinical history that participants reported. As for this clone: One end of the junction fails to match germline, which may point to a read error.

Germline lookup yields CDR1 SGHTS and CDR2 YDEGEE. CDR3 size: 15 residues. Source study methods: Reference gene primer amplification yielded estimated nucleated cell counts. TCRdb keeps only in-frame clones here, not all; method: immunoSEQ multiplex PCR. V and J calls and clone size come straight from that table; D and trimming were deduced from the DNA. This table holds 260,000 or so clones, approximately 88% found once. This TCR came from a young woman with acute COVID-19. The V call is TRBV5-8, the J call TRBJ2-1; D may be TRBD1 or TRBD2 (6 bases each). Sequencing was performed on PBMCs or T cells enriched from blood (not recorded which). The CDR3 spells CASNLGGTGYNEQFF. CDR3 in DNA: TGTGCCAGCAACTTGGGGGGAACAGGGTACAATGAGCAGTTCTTC.